Listed below are T cell receptor beta chains from one sample, sequenced in a study of blood T cell repertoires in COVID-19. TCRdb's table, derived via immunoSEQ multiplex PCR, lists solely in-frame clones and lacks some. The table shows roughly 79,000 clones, with about 83% occurring only once. Sample: peripheral blood. The receptors come from a woman of 80 years or more with active or convalescent COVID-19. Both conserved end residues are part of each CDR3. Fields, in order: J gene, V gene, D gene, clone size, CDR3 DNA, CDR3 protein. The D gene is left open where the match is weak. Where a row states a size, it is once, few, many or the class of an expanded clone; other rows omit it.

J: TRBJ2-1; V: TRBV19; D: .; size: few; DNA: TGTGCCTGTAGTACCGGGGCGGGGAGGACTGGGTGGGGTGAGCAGTTCTTC; CDR3: CACSTGAGRTGWGEQFF
J: TRBJ1-2; V: TRBV6-6; D: TRBD1; size: .; DNA: TGTGCCAGCAGTCAACATGGGACAGGGGATGGCTACACCTTC; CDR3: CASSQHGTGDGYTF
J: TRBJ1-1; V: TRBV28; D: .; size: .; DNA: TGTGCCAGCAGTGTATCAGGGGCTCGGACTGAAGCTTTCTTT; CDR3: CASSVSGARTEAFF
J: TRBJ2-7; V: TRBV29-1; D: .; size: .; DNA: TGCAGCGTTCGGCGCGGCGAGGGGCAGGGGCGGCCCTACGAGCAGTACTTC; CDR3: CSVRRGEGQGRPYEQYF
J: TRBJ2-3; V: TRBV7-9; D: .; size: .; DNA: TGTGCCAGCACTTCCCAGGGGAGTAAGGATACGCAGTATTTT; CDR3: CASTSQGSKDTQYF
J: TRBJ1-1; V: TRBV6-5; D: TRBD1; size: .; DNA: TGTGCCAGCAGTCGGACAGGGAGGACCACTGAAGCTTTCTTT; CDR3: CASSRTGRTTEAFF
J: TRBJ2-3; V: TRBV10-2; D: TRBD2; size: .; DNA: TGCGCCAGCAGGGTACTAGCGACAAGGACAGATACGCAGTATTTT; CDR3: CASRVLATRTDTQYF
J: TRBJ2-7; V: TRBV23-1; D: TRBD1; size: .; DNA: TGCGCCAGCAGTCCCCGGGACAGGACATACGAGCAGTACTTC; CDR3: CASSPRDRTYEQYF
J: TRBJ1-6; V: TRBV7-2; D: TRBD1; size: few; DNA: TGTGCCAGCAGCCCCATGACAGGGGTGGGTTCACCCCTCCACTTT; CDR3: CASSPMTGVGSPLHF
J: TRBJ1-1; V: TRBV5-1; D: .; size: .; DNA: TGCGCCAGCACCGGACCGGGGACTAACACTGAAGCTTTCTTT; CDR3: CASTGPGTNTEAFF
J: TRBJ2-3; V: TRBV28; D: .; size: .; DNA: TGTGCCAGCAGCGTACCCCCGGGACATACAGATACGCAGTATTTT; CDR3: CASSVPPGHTDTQYF
J: TRBJ2-3; V: TRBV5-4; D: .; size: .; DNA: TGTGCCAGCAGCGGAATACCTCACAGGGTGGGCACAGATACGCAGTATTTT; CDR3: CASSGIPHRVGTDTQYF
J: TRBJ2-5; V: TRBV5-4; D: TRBD2; size: .; DNA: TGTGCCAGCAGCCCGTCGGGGACTAGGTTTTGGTCGACGCAAGAGACCCAGTACTTC; CDR3: CASSPSGTRFWSTQETQYF
J: TRBJ1-4; V: TRBV18; D: TRBD1; size: .; DNA: TGTGCCAGTTTCGGACAGGGTGTCGGTGAAAAACTGTTTTTT; CDR3: CASFGQGVGEKLFF
J: TRBJ2-5; V: TRBV6-5; D: TRBD2; size: .; DNA: TGTGCCAGCACCCTACTAGCGGGAGGGGAGACCCAGTACTTC; CDR3: CASTLLAGGETQYF